The 26 T cell receptor beta chains below come from one sample, sequenced in a study of shared clonotypes between healthy human individuals. Repertoires were generated with immunoSEQ multiplex PCR, while TCRdb's copy carries only in-frame clones and drops some. Here the sample spans some 490,000 clones, 78% being singletons. Sequencing used PBMCs. These receptors were obtained from a woman aged 40-49 years in good health. Some clones in this sample may be carry-over from other donors' samples.

The genes are TRBV19 and TRBJ1-1; 8 nucleotides match TRBD1. This CDR3 contains 13 residues. Germline V lookup: CDR1 LNHDA, CDR2 SQIVND (reference sequence). V trimming: 8 bases; J trimming: 5 bases; junction bases outside the gene matches: 7. As DNA, the CDR3 is TGTGCCAGTTGGGACAGGACGGGAACTGAAGCTTTCTTT. This sequence encodes CASWDRTGTEAFF. The full variable domain, with the rest looked up from reference TRBV19 and TRBJ1-1, is DGGITQSPKYLFRKEGQNVTLSCEQNLNHDAMYWYRQDPGQGLRLIYYSQIVNDFQKGDIAEGYSVSREKKESFPLTVTSAQKNPTAFYLCASWDRTGTEAFFGQGTRLTVV.

The chain recombines TRBV28 with TRBJ2-3, with TRBD1 identical over 8 bases. The ends lost 7 bases at V and 5 bases at J; junction bases unmatched: 8. The CDR3 runs 14 residues. Germline lookup yields CDR1 MDHEN and CDR2 SYDVKM. The CDR3 here is CASIAGGELDTQYF. CDR3 DNA: TGTGCCAGCATAGCAGGGGGCGAACTAGATACGCAGTATTTT. The whole variable domain, filled in from reference TRBV28 and TRBJ2-3, reads DVKVTQSSRYLVKRTGEKVFLECVQDMDHENMFWYRQDPGLGLRLIYFSYDVKMKEKGDIPEGYSVSREKKERFSLILESASTNQTSMYLCASIAGGELDTQYFGPGTRLTVL.

The chain has TRBV19 and TRBJ1-5; D perhaps matches TRBD1 (5 bases). The V gene's germline CDR1 is LNHDA and CDR2 SQIVND (reference sequence). Trimming took off 7 bases at V and 0 bases at J, with 13 bases between the two ends. This CDR3 has 15 amino acids. DNA for the CDR3: TGTGCCAGTAAAGGACACGGGGATAGCAATCAGCCCCAGCATTTT. Its protein is CASKGHGDSNQPQHF.

The chain joins TRBV6-1 to TRBJ1-5, with D perhaps matching TRBD1 (5 bases). Trimming took 7 bases from V and 4 from J, leaving 17 bases between them. CDR1 MNHNS and CDR2 SASEGT come from the germline V gene. This CDR3 contains 15 residues. Here the CDR3 reads CASTGGVSRNQPQHF. The CDR3 DNA sequence: TGTGCCAGCACTGGAGGGGTAAGCAGAAATCAGCCCCAGCATTTT.

The chain has TRBV9 and TRBJ2-1; 12 bases map to TRBD2. CDR3 length equals 17 residues. The V gene's germline CDR1 is SGDLS and CDR2 YYNGEE. J gave up 8 bases and V 0 bases, and 9 bases lay outside the gene matches. The DNA of the CDR3 is TGTGCCAGCAGCGTAGCTACTAGGGCTAGCGGGAGGGATGAGCAGTTCTTC. Its translation is CASSVATRASGRDEQFF.

The V and J genes are TRBV5-1 and TRBJ2-2; possible D gene TRBD1, 6 bases. CDR3 length equals 14 residues. Looked up from germline, CDR1 is SGHRS and CDR2 is YFSETQ. V was shortened by 4 bases and J by 3 bases, with 10 bases between the two germline ends. CDR3 coding DNA: TGCGCCAGCAGCCAAGGGGGTTACACCGGGGAGCTGTTTTTT. It yields the protein CASSQGGYTGELFF.

The V call is TRBV5-6, the J call TRBJ2-5; 14 bases agree with TRBD2. CDR3 length equals 17 residues. Germline values: CDR1 SGHDT, CDR2 YYEEEE. V was pared by 4 bases and J by 4 bases, with 9 bases of the junction left unmatched. The CDR3 DNA is TGTGCCAGCAGCGGAGCGCGGACTAGCGGGAGGAGAGAGACCCAGTACTTC. Amino acids: CASSGARTSGRRETQYF.

V usage is TRBV15 and J usage is TRBJ1-1; possibly TRBD1 for D (5 bases). The CDR3 is 15 amino acids. Germline-derived CDR1 and CDR2 are LNHNV and YYDKDF (reference sequence). V was trimmed by 1 base and J by 2 bases, leaving 11 bases between them. The CDR3 spells CATSRGPRENTEAFF. In DNA, the CDR3 is TGTGCCACCAGCAGAGGGCCCAGGGAAAACACTGAAGCTTTCTTT. Based on the CDR3 plus reference TRBV15 and TRBJ1-1, the full variable domain is DAMVIQNPRYQVTQFGKPVTLSCSQTLNHNVMYWYQQKSSQAPKLLFHYYDKDFNNEADTPDNFQSRRPNTSFCFLDIRSPGLGDTAMYLCATSRGPRENTEAFFGQGTRLTVV.

This clone was observed once. The rearrangement links TRBV15 to TRBJ2-1; the D gene could be TRBD1 or TRBD2 (5 bases each). CDR3 length equals 14 residues. Germline lookup yields CDR1 LNHNV and CDR2 YYDKDF (reference sequence). Deletions cut 1 base from V and 2 bases from J, with 6 bases between. CDR3 in amino acids: CATSRGGAYNEQFF. The CDR3 nucleotides are TGTGCCACCAGCAGAGGAGGGGCCTACAATGAGCAGTTCTTC.

A word on this clone: The sample carries other DNA sequences with the same CDR3. The chain couples TRBV2 to TRBJ2-1; TRBD2 aligns across 12 bases. The CDR3 is made up of 14 amino acids. The ends lost 4 bases at V and 6 bases at J; junction bases unmatched: 1. Germline V gene lookup returns CDR1 SNHLY and CDR2 FYNNEI. CDR3 DNA: TGTGCCAGCAGTGGACTAGCGGGAGTCAATGAGCAGTTCTTC. Its protein product is CASSGLAGVNEQFF.

The rearrangement uses TRBV5-4 and TRBJ2-7; D is perhaps TRBD1 (5 bases). The germline CDR1 and CDR2 sequences are SGHNT and YYREEE (reference sequence). V lost 4 bases and J 0 bases, leaving 20 bases between the germline ends. The CDR3 is 17 residues long. The CDR3 DNA reads TGTGCCAGCAGCCCCGGCTATCAGGGTCCGAGCTCCTACGAGCAGTACTTC. Protein product: CASSPGYQGPSSYEQYF.

This clone was counted a few times. Because the CDR3 is missing its conserved closing phenylalanine or tryptophan, this is likely a read error. The limits of the CDR3 on the DNA are not certain, so only TCRdb's listed CDR3 is given. The chain uses TRBV18 and TRBJ2-7; no DNA check was done on the table's D call, TRBD2. Counting both end residues, the CDR3 totals 10 amino acids. Germline V gene lookup returns CDR1 KGHSH and CDR2 LQKENI. CDR3: CASSPRGTVR.

The chain recombines TRBV7-2 with TRBJ1-5; 10 nucleotides agree with TRBD1. The germline V gene has CDR1 SGHTA and CDR2 FQGNSA. V was pared by 1 base and J by 6 bases, with 3 bases of the junction left unmatched. The CDR3 sequence is 15 residues long. Here the CDR3 reads CASSLGGQGGQPQHF. The CDR3 bases are TGTGCCAGCAGCTTAGGAGGACAGGGGGGTCAGCCCCAGCATTTT. The whole variable domain, filled in from reference TRBV7-2 and TRBJ1-5, reads GAGVSQSPSNKVTEKGKDVELRCDPISGHTALYWYRQSLGQGLEFLIYFQGNSAPDKSGLPSDRFSAERTGGSVSTLTIQRTQQEDSAVYLCASSLGGQGGQPQHFGDGTRLSIL.

The gene calls are TRBV7-8 and TRBJ2-1, with TRBD1 matching over 11 bases. CDR1 and CDR2 (germline): SGHVS, FQNEAQ. J gave up 3 bases and V 1 base, and 5 bases lay outside the gene matches. This CDR3 comprises 17 residues. The CDR3 loop reads CASSLVGQGAIYNEQFF. CDR3 in DNA: TGTGCCAGCAGCTTAGTTGGACAGGGGGCAATCTACAATGAGCAGTTCTTC.

This clone has only a few counts. V gene TRBV18 combines with J gene TRBJ1-1; a weak D match, TRBD1 (5 bases). V lost 1 base and J lost 0, with 15 bases in between. CDR3 size: 17 residues. The germline gives CDR1 KGHSH, CDR2 LQKENI. The CDR3 region has the DNA TGTGCCAGCTCACCACGGGGGACGGAGGGACTGAACACTGAAGCTTTCTTT. Translated, it gives CASSPRGTEGLNTEAFF.

The rearrangement uses TRBV6-4 and TRBJ2-1; D remains ambiguous. Trimming stripped 3 bases from V and 2 bases from J, with 5 bases between. There are 13 residues in the CDR3. CDR1 and CDR2 from the germline V gene are MRHNA and SNTAGT. This CDR3 is CASSETTYNEQFF. For the CDR3, the DNA is TGTGCCAGCAGTGAAACAACCTACAATGAGCAGTTCTTC.

This rearrangement joins TRBV6-1 to TRBJ2-3; no definite D call. Germline-derived CDR1 and CDR2 are MNHNS and SASEGT. Between the trimmed V and J ends, which lost 4 bases and 1 base, there was a span of 9 bases. The CDR3 is 14 amino acids. The CDR3 sequence is CASSVDRGTDTQYF. CDR3 DNA sequence: TGTGCCAGCAGTGTGGACCGGGGCACAGATACGCAGTATTTT.

This clone was counted a single time. The gene calls are TRBV2 and TRBJ2-3; TRBD1 aligns across 7 bases. V shed 7 bases and J 2 bases; nucleotides not matched to a gene: 6. CDR3 size: 14 residues. CDR1 is SNHLY, CDR2 FYNNEI, per germline. This CDR3 is CASKPGQYTDTQYF. The CDR3 nucleotides read TGTGCCAGCAAGCCGGGACAGTACACAGATACGCAGTATTTT.

This clone appeared a few times. The chain joins TRBV28 to TRBJ1-1; D remains ambiguous. The V end lost 7 bases, the J end lost 0 bases, and 3 bases lay between the germline ends. The CDR3 covers 11 residues. From germline, CDR1 is MDHEN and CDR2 SYDVKM. CDR3 loop: CASKMNTEAFF. The CDR3 DNA reads TGTGCCAGCAAGATGAACACTGAAGCTTTCTTT.

This chain connects TRBV20-1 to TRBJ2-1, with D perhaps being TRBD1 or TRBD2 (5 bases each). Trimming removed 6 bases at V and 5 bases at J, with 5 bases between. The CDR3 spans 10 residues. The germline V gene has CDR1 DFQATT and CDR2 SNEGSKA (reference sequence). The CDR3 DNA reads TGCAGTGCGGGGGACAATGAGCAGTTCTTC. Amino acids: CSAGDNEQFF.

The V gene is TRBV28, the J gene TRBJ1-2; a weak D match, TRBD1 (5 bases). The germline CDR1 and CDR2 sequences are MDHEN and SYDVKM. The CDR3 is 14 residues long. Trimming took 3 bases from V and 0 from J, leaving 8 bases between them. The DNA of the CDR3 is TGTGCCAGCAGTTTTCGGGGGACTAACTATGGCTACACCTTC. It yields the protein CASSFRGTNYGYTF.

The chain uses TRBV29-1 and TRBJ1-4; a possible D gene is TRBD1 (5 bases). In germline, CDR1 is SQVTM, CDR2 ANQGSEA. The ends were cut back, 6 bases at V and 8 bases at J, with 13 bases in the middle. The CDR3 loop spans 12 amino acids. The CDR3 DNA is TGCAGCGTGAACCGGGACGGCGAAAAACTGTTTTTT. It is translated as CSVNRDGEKLFF.

This chain connects TRBV7-3 to TRBJ2-5; TRBD2 matches 10 bases. The germline CDR1 and CDR2 sequences are SGHTA and FQGTGA. This CDR3 is built from 16 residues. With 5 bases clipped from V and 5 bases from J, the junction kept 11 bases outside the gene matches. CDR3 coding DNA: TGTGCCAGCAGCCCGTCCCTAGCGGGAGTTGGGGAGACCCAGTACTTC. The encoded protein is CASSPSLAGVGETQYF.

This clone was seen at least ten times. Other DNA sequences from this sample encode an identical CDR3 as well. This sequence joins TRBV28 and TRBJ1-1; the D gene is possibly TRBD1 (6 bases). The CDR3 runs 11 residues. V gave up 7 bases and J gave up 7 bases, with 10 bases separating them. Germline-derived CDR1 and CDR2 are MDHEN and SYDVKM. This CDR3 reads CASTGGFEAFF. The DNA for the CDR3 is TGTGCCAGCACCGGGGGCTTTGAAGCTTTCTTT.

The rearrangement links TRBV4-3 to TRBJ1-1; no firm D call. V lost 1 base and J 0 bases, leaving 6 bases between the germline ends. Germline CDR1 reads LGHNA; CDR2 reads YSLEER. CDR3 length: 14 residues. The CDR3 spells CASSQVLLNTEAFF. DNA for the CDR3: TGCGCCAGCAGCCAAGTTCTCCTGAACACTGAAGCTTTCTTT.

V gene TRBV2 combines with J gene TRBJ2-1; TRBD2 aligns across 7 bases. V lost 3 bases, J lost 8 bases, and 7 bases stayed unmatched. CDR1 SNHLY and CDR2 FYNNEI come from the germline V gene. This CDR3 contains 14 residues. The CDR3 coding sequence is TGTGCCAGCAGTGATTCGGCGGGAGAGGATGAGCAGTTCTTC. As protein: CASSDSAGEDEQFF.